These 21 T cell receptor beta chains came from one sample sequenced in a study of CD8+ T cells in alopecia areata. Extracted RNA was reverse transcribed into cDNA, the sequencing template. The data were produced by immunoSEQ multiplex PCR, yet TCRdb's version contains in-frame clones alone and is incomplete. Altogether about 110,000 clones were found in the sample, and no singletons occur. Sequenced input: lesional skin. The origin of the receptors is a C3H/HeJ mouse with alopecia areata. This strain's MHC haplotype is H2-k.

This clone was recorded many times. Gene names and germline match the mouse. The missing CDR3 end, 4 residues past where the read stops, is filled in from the germline J gene. V gene TRBV13-3 combines with J gene TRBJ1-1; D is undetermined. Per the germline V gene, CDR1 is NNHDY and CDR2 is SYVADS. V was shortened by 2 bases and J by 1 base, with 6 bases between the two germline ends. CDR3 size: 13 residues. CDR3 sequence: CASSDPKNTEVFF. Partial CDR3 DNA: TGTGCCAGCAGTGACCCCAAAAACACA.

This clone was observed a few times. Germline and genes: mouse. The DNA ends 4 residues before the CDR3 does, and the rest of the CDR3 is filled in from the germline J gene. V usage is TRBV13-3 and J usage is TRBJ2-1; no clear D. Germline CDR1 reads NNHDY; CDR2 reads SYVADS. Deletions cut 0 bases from V and 5 bases from J, with 9 bases between. This CDR3 has 14 residues. CDR3 bases read: TGTGCCAGCAGTGATGAGAGGGTGGATGCT. It encodes CASSDERVDA. The whole CDR3 sequence reads CASSDERVDAEQFF.

This clone was recorded a few times. Mouse gene names and germline throughout. The CDR3 end is not reached by the read, which stops 4 residues before it; the germline J gene fills it in. This sequence joins TRBV13-2 and TRBJ2-1; 10 positions agree with TRBD1. Germline V gene lookup returns CDR1 NNHNN and CDR2 SYGAGS (reference sequence). Losses at the gene ends were 1 base for V and 3 bases for J; bases not matched to a gene: 4. This CDR3 has 16 residues. The DNA read from the CDR3 is TGTGCCAGCGGTGATTCCGGGACAGGGGTCTATGCT. Amino acids: CASGDSGTGVYA. The full CDR3 protein reads CASGDSGTGVYAEQFF.

Notes on this clone: Gene names follow the mouse nomenclature. The CDR3 goes on 4 residues after the read ends, and that part is filled in from the germline J gene. The chain is built from TRBV1 and TRBJ2-5; tentative D call: TRBD1 (7 bases). Trimming stripped 0 bases from V and 3 bases from J, with 16 bases between. Germline CDR1 reads NSQYPW; CDR2 reads LRSPGD (reference sequence). This CDR3 contains 17 residues. CDR3 bases read: TGCACCTGCAGTGCAGATAGGGAGGGGGCGCGACAAGAC. This translates into CTCSADREGARQD. The full CDR3 sequence reads CTCSADREGARQDTQYF. Together with reference TRBV1 and TRBJ2-5, the CDR3 gives the full variable domain: VTLLEQNPRWRLVPRGQAVNLRCILKNSQYPWMSWYQQDLQKQLQWLFTLRSPGDKEVKSLPGADYLATRVTDTELRLQVANMSQGRTLYCTCSADREGARQDTQYFGPGTRLLVL.

This clone has a count of ten or more. At residue 13, TCRdb's protein is not the same as the translated DNA, so the protein here was read from the DNA. Gene and germline names: mouse. From the germline J gene comes the end of the CDR3, since the read stops 3 residues before it. The rearrangement joins TRBV13-3 to TRBJ1-6; 12 bases match TRBD1. TRBJ1-6 is placed among ORFs of uncertain function. Germline V gives CDR1 NNHDY, CDR2 SYVADS. The trim removed 3 bases at V and 7 bases at J, leaving 5 bases unmatched. The CDR3 covers 16 residues. CDR3 DNA (partial): TGTGCCAGCAGTGGGGGACAGGGGGCGCAAAATTCGCCC. It encodes CASSGGQGAQNSP. The whole CDR3 is CASSGGQGAQNSPLYF.

The table lists this clone with many counts. Mouse gene names and germline throughout. The read finishes 4 residues shy of the CDR3 end, and the germline J gene is used to complete it. The chain recombines TRBV13-3 with TRBJ2-5; TRBD2 matches at 10 bases. V gave up 0 bases and J gave up 2 bases; unmatched junction bases: 3. The CDR3 is made up of 16 amino acids. Germline lookup yields CDR1 NNHDY and CDR2 SYVADS. The part of the CDR3 DNA that was read is TGTGCCAGCAGTGATGCTGGGGGGGCGCGCCAAGAC. Its translation: CASSDAGGARQD. The full CDR3 reads CASSDAGGARQDTQYF.

This clone was counted between two and nine times. Gene names refer to mouse genes. The read finishes 4 residues shy of the CDR3 end, and the germline J gene is used to complete it. Different DNA sequences within this sample yield the same CDR3. V gene TRBV13-1 combines with J gene TRBJ2-1, with TRBD1 matching over 7 bases. The J segment lost 1 base and the V segment lost 2 bases, leaving 3 bases of the junction unmatched. The CDR3 length is 15 residues. CDR1 and CDR2 from the germline V gene are NSHNY and SYGAGN. The part of the CDR3 DNA that was read is TGTGCCAGCAGTGACGCAGGGGGAAACTATGCT. It encodes CASSDAGGNYA. The complete CDR3 sequence is CASSDAGGNYAEQFF.

This clone has ten or more counts. The genes are named according to mouse. The CDR3 goes on 4 residues after the read ends, and that part is filled in from the germline J gene. The chain carries TRBV13-3 and TRBJ2-7, with TRBD2 matching over 8 bases. CDR1 is NNHDY, CDR2 SYVADS, per germline. The CDR3 loop spans 15 amino acids. The CDR3 here is CASSDAVLGVDEQYF. Incomplete CDR3 DNA: TGTGCCAGCAGTGATGCAGTACTGGGGGTTGAT.

Note on this clone: The genes and germline here are from mouse. The read is 4 residues too short to cover the CDR3 end, so that end is filled in from the germline J gene. The chain links TRBV1 to TRBJ2-5; 7 bases are a match to TRBD1. V shed 3 bases, J shed 3 bases, and the junction held 6 bases outside the gene matches. CDR1 is NSQYPW, CDR2 LRSPGD, per germline (reference sequence). This CDR3 spans 15 amino acids. The DNA read from the CDR3 is TGCACCTGCAGTGCCATCCAGGGGGATCAAGAC. It codes for CTCSAIQGDQD. The full CDR3 sequence reads CTCSAIQGDQDTQYF.

Only a few counts were recorded for this clone. Gene names are mouse gene names. The sequenced fragment ends 4 residues before the CDR3 boundary, so the rest is inferred from the germline J gene. This chain joins TRBV13-3 and TRBJ1-1; possibly TRBD1 for D (5 bases). The germline V gene has CDR1 NNHDY and CDR2 SYVADS. The CDR3 length is 12 residues. The V end lost 7 bases, the J end lost 4 bases, and 11 bases lay between the germline ends. The sequenced part of the CDR3 DNA is TGTGCCAGCGGGGGTGGGGGCACA. This codes for CASGGGGT. The entire CDR3 reads CASGGGGTEVFF.

This clone appeared a few times. Gene and germline names: mouse. The CDR3 extends 4 residues past the end of the read, so its final part is completed from the germline J gene. The chain is built from TRBV13-3 and TRBJ2-7, with 10 bases identical to TRBD1. The trim removed 2 bases at V and 1 base at J, leaving 6 bases unmatched. Germline-derived CDR1 and CDR2 are NNHDY and SYVADS. This CDR3 is built from 16 residues. The CDR3 sequence: CASSDPGTGESYEQYF. CDR3 DNA, as far as it was read: TGTGCCAGCAGTGACCCTGGGACAGGGGAATCCTAT.

This clone appeared many times. Gene names denote mouse genes. The CDR3 is cut off 4 residues early in the read; its end comes from the germline J gene. The gene calls are TRBV19 and TRBJ2-3; 7 nucleotides agree with TRBD1. CDR3 size: 16 residues. CDR1 and CDR2 from the germline V gene are FNHDT and SITEND (reference sequence). The V segment lost 0 bases and the J segment 0 bases; nucleotides outside the gene matches: 4. The CDR3 region is CASSIGDRPSAETLYF. Partial CDR3 DNA: TGTGCCAGCAGTATAGGGGACAGACCTAGTGCAGAA.

This clone has a count of ten or more. The gene symbols are mouse symbols. The sequenced fragment ends 4 residues before the CDR3 boundary, so the rest is inferred from the germline J gene. The chain combines TRBV13-3 with TRBJ1-2; D is uncertain. The germline gives CDR1 NNHDY, CDR2 SYVADS. CDR3 length: 14 residues. Trimming cost V 2 bases and J 3 bases, with 11 bases left between them. This CDR3 reads CASSEWGRDSDYTF. CDR3 DNA (partial): TGTGCCAGCAGTGAATGGGGTAGGGACTCC.

This clone has a handful of counts. Gene names and germline match the mouse. The read stops 4 residues short of the end of the CDR3; the missing end is completed from the germline J gene. Additional DNA sequences in this sample encode the identical CDR3. V usage is TRBV13-3 and J usage is TRBJ1-1; 8 bases map to TRBD1. Trimming removed 3 bases from V and 0 bases from J; junction bases left unmatched: 7. Per germline, CDR1 NNHDY and CDR2 SYVADS. The CDR3 spans 16 residues. The sequenced part of the CDR3 DNA is TGTGCCAGCAGTGGCACCGGGACAGGTGCAAACACA. This sequence encodes CASSGTGTGANT. The entire CDR3 is CASSGTGTGANTEVFF.

There are a few counts of this clone. The gene names here belong to mouse. The CDR3 is cut off 4 residues early in the read; its end comes from the germline J gene. The V gene is TRBV17, the J gene TRBJ1-2, with TRBD1 matching 12 bases. This CDR3 is 16 amino acids long. Germline V gives CDR1 MNHDT, CDR2 YYDKIL. Partial CDR3 DNA: TGTGCTAGCAGTAGATTCACCCGGGACAGGGGGCGC. Its translation is CASSRFTRDRGR. From start to end, the CDR3 is CASSRFTRDRGRDYTF. The full variable domain, its missing parts supplied by reference TRBV17 and TRBJ1-2, is DTTVKQNPRYKLARVGKPVNLICSQTMNHDTMYWYQKKPNQAPKLLLFYYDKILNREADTFEKFQSSRPNNSFCSLYIGSAGLEYSAMYLCASSRFTRDRGRDYTFGSGTRLLVI.

With respect to this clone: Any gene name here is a mouse gene name. The read gets to within 4 residues of the CDR3 end, and the germline J gene fills in the rest. The rearrangement uses TRBV29 and TRBJ2-3, with 9 nucleotides matching TRBD1. Losses at the gene ends were 6 bases for V and 2 bases for J; bases not matched to a gene: 3. This CDR3 has 14 residues. Germline V gives CDR1 MSHET, CDR2 SYDVDS. The CDR3 loop is CASSGTGYAETLYF. The sequenced CDR3 bases are TGTGCTAGCAGCGGGACAGGGTATGCAGAA.

Only a few counts were recorded for this clone. Germline and genes here are mouse. Read data end 4 residues before the CDR3 end; the end is taken from the germline J gene. The rearrangement uses TRBV31 and TRBJ1-2, with 8 bases identical to TRBD1. J lost 2 bases, V lost 3 bases, and 2 bases had no gene match. This CDR3 is 13 amino acids long. CDR1 and CDR2 from the germline V gene are GKSSPN and SITVG. The CDR3 is CAWSRTGNSDYTF. The sequenced part of the CDR3 DNA is TGTGCCTGGAGCCGGACAGGGAACTCC.

Worth noting for this clone: Genes and germline come from the mouse. The read halts 4 residues ahead of the CDR3 end, with the missing end drawn from the germline J gene. The chain carries TRBV13-3 and TRBJ2-3; no clear D gene. The V gene lost 0 bases and the J gene lost 0 bases, with 8 bases spanning the gap. CDR1 NNHDY and CDR2 SYVADS come from the germline V gene. The CDR3 contains 15 residues. CDR3 region: CASSDAGQSAETLYF. Incomplete CDR3 DNA: TGTGCCAGCAGTGATGCAGGCCAGAGTGCAGAA.

Only a few counts were recorded for this clone. A single base separates this from a much larger clone, so it may be a read error. The genes and germline here are from mouse. The read halts 4 residues ahead of the CDR3 end, with the missing end drawn from the germline J gene. This chain joins TRBV13-1 and TRBJ2-7, with 9 bases that match TRBD2. This CDR3 has 15 amino acids. Germline V CDR1 and CDR2: NSHNY, SYGAGN. V trimming: 1 base; J trimming: 1 base; junction bases outside the gene matches: 3. CDR3 loop: CASSDWGGASYEQYF. The part of the CDR3 DNA that was read is TGTGCCAGCAGTGATTGGGGGGGCGCTTCCTAT.

To note about this clone: Gene names follow the mouse nomenclature. The read finishes 4 residues shy of the CDR3 end, and the germline J gene is used to complete it. The chain uses TRBV31 and TRBJ1-4; D is unresolved. Germline lookup yields CDR1 GKSSPN and CDR2 SITVG. Between the trimmed V and J ends, which lost 4 bases and 0 bases, there was a span of 6 bases. This CDR3 has 13 residues. The sequenced part of the CDR3 DNA is TGTGCCTGGACAGATTTTTCCAACGAA. Translation gives CAWTDFSNE. The entire CDR3 sequence reads CAWTDFSNERLFF.

This clone was seen more than once but under ten times. Germline and genes: mouse. The CDR3 end falls 4 residues outside the read, so it is completed with the germline J gene. This chain connects TRBV1 to TRBJ2-5; D might be TRBD2 (5 bases). The CDR3 contains 15 residues. V was shortened by 3 bases and J by 0 bases, with 10 bases between the two germline ends. The germline gives CDR1 NSQYPW, CDR2 LRSPGD (reference sequence). The sequenced part of the CDR3 DNA is TGCACCTGCAGTGCGGACTTCCTTAACCAAGAC. Translation gives CTCSADFLNQD. The CDR3 in its entirety is CTCSADFLNQDTQYF.